This TCR beta chain came from a study of patients and donors after allogeneic stem cell transplantation. TCRdb reanalysed the RT-PCR reads using MiXCR and keeps one entry per CDR3 protein. Among about 960,000 distinct CDR3 sequences listed, approximately 18% were seen once. Germline CDR1 reads ENHRY; CDR2 reads SYGVKD. The length of the CDR3 is 15 residues. V shed 0 bases and J 0 bases; nucleotides not matched to a gene: 1. The sequence came from a human donor who was either an allogeneic HSCT recipient or a stem cell or donor lymphocyte infusion donor (not recorded which). It is not recorded whose cells these are; they may come from a transplant donor. The J gene is TRBJ1-1, the V gene TRBV10-3, with 7 bases aligning to TRBD1. The sequencing input was blood, either unsorted or a sorted T cell fraction (not recorded which). The DNA of the CDR3 is TGTGCCATCAGTGAGTCGGGGACAGTGAACACTGAAGCTTTCTTT. Protein sequence: CAISESGTVNTEAFF.